Listed here is a single T cell receptor beta chain. These data come from a study of blood T cell repertoires in COVID-19. Background on the study: Specimens from acute and convalescent COVID-19 originated in the United States, Italy and Spain. The analysed material was cDNA or gDNA that came from T cells, B-cell-depleted T cells, or PBMCs.

Authors' data handling: Scientists estimated how many nucleated cells there were by amplifying reference gene primers. Assay: immunoSEQ multiplex PCR; the TCRdb copy retains only in-frame clones and omits some. V and J calls and clone size are as listed in that table; D and trimming were resolved from the DNA. Of 50,000 to 65,000 clones in the sample, 87% are singletons; the top ten hold roughly a fifth. Enrolment of Seattle patients took place during active infection, and they were followed longitudinally. The CDR3 contains 16 residues. CDR1 is MGHRA, CDR2 YSYEKL, per germline. J lost 1 base, V lost 4 bases, and 6 bases had no gene match.

J is TRBJ1-1 and V is TRBV4-1; TRBD1 agrees at 10 bases. The sequencing sample was made of peripheral blood. The source is a woman older than 75 with COVID-19, enrolled during active disease. This CDR3 reads CASSPTGTGANTEAFF. CDR3 DNA sequence: TGCGCCAGCAGCCCTACCGGGACAGGGGCGAACACTGAAGCTTTCTTT.